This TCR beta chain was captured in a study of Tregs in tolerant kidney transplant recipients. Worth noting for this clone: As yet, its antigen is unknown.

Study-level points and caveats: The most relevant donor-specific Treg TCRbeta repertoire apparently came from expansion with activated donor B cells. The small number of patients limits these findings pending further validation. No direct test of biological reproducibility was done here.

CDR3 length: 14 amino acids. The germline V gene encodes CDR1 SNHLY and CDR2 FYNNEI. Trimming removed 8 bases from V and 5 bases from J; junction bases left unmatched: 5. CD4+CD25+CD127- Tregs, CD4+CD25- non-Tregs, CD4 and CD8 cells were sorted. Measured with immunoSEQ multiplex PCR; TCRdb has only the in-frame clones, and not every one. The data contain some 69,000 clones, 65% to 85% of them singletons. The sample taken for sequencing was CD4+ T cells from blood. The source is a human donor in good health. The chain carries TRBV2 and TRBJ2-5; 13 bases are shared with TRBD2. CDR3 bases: TGTGCCAGCGGAGGGACTAGCGGGATTGAGACCCAGTACTTC. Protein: CASGGTSGIETQYF.